The present T cell receptor beta chain was sequenced within a study of cytomegalovirus exposure and HLA in healthy donors. For the study at large: Earlier findings included 100 million to 130 million unique TCR beta sequences obtained from about 180 million T cells. Of the donors genotyped, 398 in all, about 81% fell in the Caucasian-associated ancestry cluster.

The PCR ran on 60 Vbeta and 13 Jbeta primers. Sequencing was performed with immunoSEQ multiplex PCR; in TCRdb, only in-frame clones are kept and a portion is missing. The repertoire holds more than 110,000 clones, around 75% seen once, with 2.5% to 3.5% in the top ten. Of note for this clone: Its antigen is not known.

With 5 bases removed from V and 5 bases from J, the gap between germline ends came to 13 bases. The length of the CDR3 is 13 residues. CDR1 SGHTS and CDR2 YDEGEE come from the germline V gene. Notes on the study in general: TCR beta chains numbering 150 to 200 were designated cytomegalovirus-associated. In vitro testing confirmed three CMV-associated chains as specific for CMV antigens.

Sequencing was performed on PBMCs. This sequence joins TRBV5-8 and TRBJ1-1; no firm D call. The TCR originated in a female donor in good health and CMV-seronegative. The chain's CDR3 is CASRARFWTEAFF. The CDR3 DNA follows: TGTGCCAGCAGGGCGAGGTTTTGGACTGAAGCTTTCTTT.